This is a list of T cell receptor beta chains from one sample in a study of metastatic and nonmetastatic thyroid tumors. TCRdb reanalyzed the PCR reads with MiXCR. Among 50,000 or so clones, approximately 19% were seen once, and the ten largest hold 2.5% to 3%. Sample: blood. All receptors derive from a female donor with papillary thyroid cancer or a benign thyroid nodule (not recorded which). Some clones in this sample may be carry-over from other donors' samples. The CDR3 runs from the conserved cysteine through the conserved F or W. The D gene is left open where the match is weak. Not every row has a clone size; where given, it reads once, few, many or a size class.

CDR3: CASSRTGAQGTEAFF; DNA: TGTGCCAGCAGTAGGACAGGGGCGCAGGGCACTGAAGCTTTCTTT; D: TRBD1; V: TRBV12-3/TRBV12-4; J: TRBJ1-1; size: many
CDR3: CASSDHGLGYTF; DNA: TGTGCCAGCAGCGACCATGGGCTGGGCTACACCTTC; D: .; V: TRBV7-9; J: TRBJ1-2; size: few
CDR3: CASSKLPNEQYF; DNA: TGTGCCAGCAGTAAACTCCCGAACGAGCAGTACTTC; D: .; V: TRBV28; J: TRBJ2-7; size: many
CDR3: CASSSRTGPAGEKLFF; DNA: TGTGCCAGCAGCTCACGGACAGGGCCGGCGGGGGAAAAACTGTTTTTT; D: TRBD1; V: TRBV7-9; J: TRBJ1-4; size: few
CDR3: CASSSSDRLYNEQFF; DNA: TGTGCCAGCAGTTCGTCCGACAGGCTCTACAATGAGCAGTTCTTC; D: .; V: TRBV12-3/TRBV12-4; J: TRBJ2-1; size: medium-sized
CDR3: CASSPDSGSWADTQYF; DNA: TGTGCCAGCTCACCAGATAGCGGGAGTTGGGCAGATACGCAGTATTTT; D: TRBD2; V: TRBV18; J: TRBJ2-3; size: .
CDR3: CAGSANGGYGYGYTF; DNA: TGTGCCGGCAGTGCGAACGGGGGATACGGCTATGGCTACACCTTC; D: .; V: TRBV6-1; J: TRBJ1-2; size: few
CDR3: CASNPGRGGETQYF; DNA: TGTGCCAGCAACCCAGGGAGGGGCGGAGAGACCCAGTACTTC; D: TRBD2; V: TRBV9; J: TRBJ2-5; size: many
CDR3: CASSLRSYEQYF; DNA: TGTGCCAGCAGTTTAAGGTCGTACGAGCAGTACTTC; D: .; V: TRBV28; J: TRBJ2-7; size: few
CDR3: CASSLMTGDNEQFF; DNA: TGCGCCAGCAGCTTGATGACAGGGGACAATGAGCAGTTCTTC; D: TRBD1; V: TRBV5-1; J: TRBJ2-1; size: many